These 30 T cell receptor beta chains came from one sample sequenced in a study of blood T cell repertoires in COVID-19. Measured with immunoSEQ multiplex PCR; TCRdb has only the in-frame clones, and not every one. The sample carries fewer than 120,000 clones, 72% recorded once. The sample consisted of peripheral blood. The source is a woman in her fifties or sixties with acute or convalescent COVID-19.

The chain couples TRBV19 to TRBJ1-2, with 8 nucleotides matching TRBD1. V was clipped by 5 bases and J by 1 base; unmatched bases: 9. The CDR3 length is 16 residues. Germline CDR1 and CDR2: LNHDA and SQIVND (reference sequence). The CDR3, as DNA: TGTGCCAGTAGTTTCAACGGACAGGGCTTTAACTATGGCTACACCTTC. It is translated as CASSFNGQGFNYGYTF.

The chain joins TRBV9 to TRBJ2-1; 8 bases fit TRBD1. V trimming: 4 bases; J trimming: 6 bases; junction bases outside the gene matches: 3. CDR3 size: 13 residues. Germline lookup yields CDR1 SGDLS and CDR2 YYNGEE. The CDR3 DNA is TGTGCCAGCAGCAAGGGGACAGGCAATGAGCAGTTCTTC. Protein: CASSKGTGNEQFF.

This clone has just one count. The J gene is TRBJ2-7, the V gene TRBV29-1, with 8 bases identical to TRBD2. Germline V CDR1 and CDR2: SQVTM, ANQGSEA. V gave up 6 bases and J gave up 4 bases; unmatched junction bases: 8. The CDR3 spans 13 residues. As DNA, the CDR3 is TGCAGCGTCGGGGGGGGGCTACGGTACGAGCAGTACTTC. It yields the protein CSVGGGLRYEQYF.

The chain links TRBV5-6 to TRBJ2-2, with 8 bases that match TRBD1. There are 16 residues in the CDR3. With V trimmed by 2 bases and J by 2 bases, 5 bases remained unmatched. Germline loops: CDR1 SGHDT, CDR2 YYEEEE. In DNA form, the CDR3 reads TGTGCCAGCAGCTTCGCCAGGGGGCGCAACACCGGGGAGCTGTTTTTT. It specifies CASSFARGRNTGELFF.

CDR3 nucleotide sequence: TGTGCCAGCAGCCCAAGGAGAACCGGGACAGGAACTTATAGCAATCAGCCCCAGCATTTT. Amino acids: CASSPRRTGTGTYSNQPQHF. The V and J genes are TRBV6-6 and TRBJ1-5; 8 bases fit TRBD1. CDR1 MNHNY and CDR2 SVGAGI come from the germline V gene (reference sequence). V was clipped by 6 bases and J by 0 bases; unmatched bases: 19. This CDR3 comprises 20 residues.

The chain recombines TRBV5-5 with TRBJ1-1, with D possibly matching TRBD1 (5 bases). Trimming stripped 6 bases from V and 0 bases from J, with 12 bases between. This CDR3 contains 14 residues. Germline V gives CDR1 SGHKS, CDR2 YYEKEE (reference sequence). The CDR3 bases are TGTGCCAGCAACCCGCAGGGATTGAACACTGAAGCTTTCTTT. It translates to CASNPQGLNTEAFF.

The chain recombines TRBV5-4 with TRBJ2-3, with D hard to call. This CDR3 is 12 amino acids long. Trimming shortened V by 1 base and J by 3 bases, and 3 bases separated the two germline ends. CDR1 and CDR2 (germline): SGHNT, YYREEE (reference sequence). CDR3 bases: TGTGCCAGCAGCTTGTCAACAGATACGCAGTATTTT. Translation gives CASSLSTDTQYF.

The chain is built from TRBV30 and TRBJ2-3, with TRBD2 matching over 12 bases. CDR3 length: 13 residues. The germline CDR1 and CDR2 sequences are GTSNPN and SVGIG (reference sequence). The CDR3 sequence is CARTSGNTDTQYF. The CDR3 DNA follows: TGTGCGAGGACTAGCGGGAACACAGATACGCAGTATTTT.

This clone was picked up a small number of times. This sequence joins TRBV23-1 and TRBJ1-3, with TRBD1 matching 7 bases. Being an ORF, TRBV23-1 has a function that is uncertain. V lost 11 bases, J lost 0 bases, and 7 bases stayed unmatched. This CDR3 is 14 amino acids long. This CDR3 is CAPLWDSSGNTIYF. CDR3 in DNA: TGCGCCCCGCTCTGGGACAGCTCTGGAAACACCATATATTTT.

The rearrangement links TRBV3-1 (or the pseudogene TRBV3-2) to TRBJ2-1; TRBD1 matches at 10 bases. Trimming took 5 bases from V and 6 from J; bases not matched to a gene: 10. In germline, CDR1 is LGHDT, CDR2 YNNKEL (reference sequence). This CDR3 spans 16 amino acids. CDR3 in amino acids: CASSFGAGQGGNEQFF. The DNA for the CDR3 is TGTGCCAGCAGCTTCGGGGCAGGACAGGGGGGCAATGAGCAGTTCTTC.

J is TRBJ2-4 and V is TRBV7-9, with 10 bases that match TRBD1. CDR1 is SEHNR and CDR2 is FQNEAQ in the germline V gene (reference sequence). The CDR3 runs to 17 residues. V was pared by 5 bases and J by 5 bases, with 12 bases of the junction left unmatched. The CDR3 spells CASSRKFAGTGENIQYF. The CDR3 DNA sequence: TGTGCCAGCAGCCGCAAATTTGCCGGGACAGGGGAAAACATTCAGTACTTC. The entire variable domain, with the rest obtained from reference TRBV7-9 and TRBJ2-4, is as follows: DTGVSQNPRHKITKRGQNVTFRCDPISEHNRLYWYRQTLGQGPEFLTYFQNEAQLEKSRLLSDRFSAERPKGSFSTLEIQRTEQGDSAMYLCASSRKFAGTGENIQYFGAGTRLSVL.

The chain links TRBV28 to TRBJ1-1; 7 nucleotides align to TRBD1. Unmatched junction bases numbered 13, after V lost 5 bases and J lost 1 base. The CDR3 is 17 residues long. Germline loops: CDR1 MDHEN, CDR2 SYDVKM. CDR3 sequence (DNA): TGTGCCAGCAGTATAAACAGGGGCATTACAAGGAACACTGAAGCTTTCTTT. This codes for CASSINRGITRNTEAFF.

V gene TRBV5-6 combines with J gene TRBJ2-7, with TRBD1 as a possible D gene (7 bases). Germline CDR1 and CDR2: SGHDT and YYEEEE. The ends were cut back, 4 bases at V and 5 bases at J, with 19 bases in the middle. The CDR3 totals 15 residues. The CDR3 coding sequence is TGTGCCAGCAGCCCGATCGCAGGGGGGACACACGAGCAGTACTTC. Translating gives CASSPIAGGTHEQYF.

This clone was observed a few times. The chain combines TRBV4-1 with TRBJ2-7, with 10 bases aligning to TRBD1. CDR1 MGHRA and CDR2 YSYEKL come from the germline V gene. This CDR3 spans 15 amino acids. V gave up 4 bases and J gave up 3 bases; unmatched junction bases: 6. This CDR3 is CASSPRTGGDYEQYF. The CDR3, as DNA: TGCGCCAGCAGCCCAAGGACAGGGGGGGACTACGAGCAGTACTTC.

The chain employs TRBV7-9 and TRBJ2-7; D is perhaps TRBD1 (6 bases). This CDR3 has 12 amino acids. V lost 4 bases and J 4 bases, leaving 8 bases between the germline ends. Germline loops: CDR1 SEHNR, CDR2 FQNEAQ (reference sequence). CDR3: CASSSQGYEQYF. The CDR3 region has the DNA TGTGCCAGCAGCTCACAGGGTTACGAGCAGTACTTC.

CDR3 coding DNA: TGCGCCAGCAGCCAAGGCGATCTTCGGGACAGGTTGTATGGCTACACCTTC. The encoded protein is CASSQGDLRDRLYGYTF. The chain uses TRBV4-1 and TRBJ1-2, with 8 bases aligning to TRBD1. This CDR3 has 17 amino acids. The V segment lost 1 base and the J segment 5 bases; nucleotides outside the gene matches: 12. The germline V gene has CDR1 MGHRA and CDR2 YSYEKL.

CDR3 sequence reads: CASSFGVGAGDGVQYF. The CDR3 DNA reads TGTGCCAGCAGCTTTGGGGTGGGGGCAGGCGACGGGGTCCAGTACTTC. J is TRBJ2-7 and V is TRBV7-6, with D possibly TRBD1 on 6 matching bases. CDR1 is SGHVS, CDR2 FNYEAQ, per germline. This CDR3 contains 16 residues. Trimming took off 3 bases at V and 10 bases at J, with 25 bases between the two ends.

This rearrangement joins TRBV18 to TRBJ1-4; D gene unclear. V was clipped by 3 bases and J by 5 bases, with 10 bases between them. This CDR3 is built from 14 residues. CDR1 and CDR2 (germline): KGHSH, LQKENI. CDR3 in amino acids: CASSPGLSNEKLFF. The CDR3, as DNA: TGTGCCAGCTCACCCGGGTTGTCCAATGAAAAACTGTTTTTT.

The chain recombines TRBV28 with TRBJ1-6, with 7 positions matching TRBD1. Germline CDR1 MDHEN, CDR2 SYDVKM. V trimming: 5 bases; J trimming: 8 bases; junction bases outside the gene matches: 12. The CDR3 has 16 residues. CDR3 amino acids: CASSHFVRDRDSPLHF. CDR3 nucleotide sequence: TGTGCCAGCAGTCATTTTGTTCGGGACAGAGATTCACCCCTCCACTTT.

V is TRBV7-9 and J is TRBJ1-4; 9 nucleotides align to TRBD1. The CDR3 contains 17 residues. V dropped 3 bases and J dropped 5; count of bases not matched to a gene: 10. CDR1 SEHNR and CDR2 FQNEAQ come from the germline V gene (reference sequence). CDR3 sequence (DNA): TGTGCCAGCAGCTTGTTCGGGACAGGGCAGCCCAATGAAAAACTGTTTTTT. As protein: CASSLFGTGQPNEKLFF.

The chain couples TRBV2 to TRBJ2-3; D is ambiguous. CDR3 length: 13 residues. Germline assignment: CDR1 SNHLY and CDR2 FYNNEI. Trimming stripped 5 bases from V and 2 bases from J, with 8 bases between. The CDR3 DNA is TGTGCCAGCAGTTGGCGGAACACAGATACGCAGTATTTT. Protein sequence: CASSWRNTDTQYF. The full variable domain, its missing parts supplied by reference TRBV2 and TRBJ2-3, is EPEVTQTPSHQVTQMGQEVILRCVPISNHLYFYWYRQILGQKVEFLVSFYNNEISEKSEIFDDQFSVERPDGSNFTLKIRSTKLEDSAMYFCASSWRNTDTQYFGPGTRLTVL.

The CDR3 spells CASSLANSLLGYTF. CDR3 DNA sequence: TGTGCCAGCAGCCTTGCCAACAGCCTCCTTGGCTACACCTTC. The J gene is TRBJ1-2, the V gene TRBV28; no firm D call. The V gene's germline CDR1 is MDHEN and CDR2 SYDVKM. The CDR3 spans 14 residues. The V end lost 6 bases, the J end lost 7 bases, and 18 bases lay between the germline ends.

This chain joins TRBV5-4 and TRBJ1-2; 9 bases line up with TRBD1. The CDR3 runs to 14 residues. Per germline, CDR1 SGHNT and CDR2 YYREEE (reference sequence). V lost 4 bases, J lost 4 bases, and 5 bases stayed unmatched. For the CDR3, the DNA is TGTGCCAGCAGCAGGACAGGGGCGGCCTATGGCTACACCTTC. This codes for CASSRTGAAYGYTF.

CDR3 bases: TGTGCCAGCAGGACGGGGGGCGGGTCCTACAATGAGCAGTTCTTC. This encodes CASRTGGGSYNEQFF. This chain joins TRBV7-2 and TRBJ2-1, with D tentatively TRBD2 (7 bases). The germline gives CDR1 SGHTA, CDR2 FQGNSA. The CDR3 length is 15 residues. V lost 6 bases to trimming and J lost 1 base, with 13 bases between them. Full variable domain (missing parts from reference TRBV7-2 and TRBJ2-1): GAGVSQSPSNKVTEKGKDVELRCDPISGHTALYWYRQSLGQGLEFLIYFQGNSAPDKSGLPSDRFSAERTGGSVSTLTIQRTQQEDSAVYLCASRTGGGSYNEQFFGPGTRLTVL.

The chain combines TRBV7-2 with TRBJ1-6, with D unresolved. Germline V gene data show CDR1 as SGHTA and CDR2 as FQGNSA. Trimming removed 1 base from V and 0 bases from J, with 4 bases in between. The CDR3 contains 15 residues. The CDR3 DNA sequence: TGTGCCAGCAGCTTAGGGGCCTCCTATAATTCACCCCTCCACTTT. Protein product: CASSLGASYNSPLHF.

This chain uses TRBV19 with TRBJ1-6, with D possibly being TRBD1 (5 bases). Trimming took 6 bases from V and 7 from J, leaving 10 bases between them. The CDR3 runs to 13 residues. Per the germline V gene, CDR1 is LNHDA and CDR2 is SQIVND (reference sequence). The CDR3 coding sequence is TGTGCCAGTAGGACAGCTCAAAATTCACCCCTCCACTTT. Residues: CASRTAQNSPLHF. Looking up the rest from reference TRBV19 and TRBJ1-6 gives the full variable domain: DGGITQSPKYLFRKEGQNVTLSCEQNLNHDAMYWYRQDPGQGLRLIYYSQIVNDFQKGDIAEGYSVSREKKESFPLTVTSAQKNPTAFYLCASRTAQNSPLHFGNGTRLTVT.

The DNA for the CDR3 is TGTGCCAGCAGCCTAGAGCAGGGGAAAGGCTACACCTTC. Amino acid sequence: CASSLEQGKGYTF. The chain joins TRBV4-2 to TRBJ1-2; the D gene is possibly TRBD1 (6 bases). The CDR3 has 13 residues. Trimming left V 4 bases short and J 8 bases short, with 14 bases between. Germline V gene data show CDR1 as LGHNA and CDR2 as YNFKEQ.

The V and J genes are TRBV2 and TRBJ1-5, with D possibly being TRBD1 (5 bases). The CDR3 loop spans 14 amino acids. V lost 5 bases and J lost 4, with 12 bases in between. Germline V gene data show CDR1 as SNHLY and CDR2 as FYNNEI. CDR3 bases: TGTGCCAGCAGTCGTACACAGGTGAATCAGCCCCAGCATTTT. Its protein is CASSRTQVNQPQHF.

The chain carries TRBV4-3 and TRBJ1-6; D is undetermined. The germline V and J ends were trimmed by 0 bases and 3 bases, with 6 bases remaining between them. Germline CDR1 LGHNA, CDR2 YSLEER. The length of the CDR3 is 15 residues. CDR3 in DNA: TGCGCCAGCAGCCAAGATTTCAGCTATAATTCACCCCTCCACTTT. It is translated as CASSQDFSYNSPLHF.

The gene calls are TRBV5-1 and TRBJ2-7, with 9 bases matching TRBD1. CDR3 size: 15 residues. Germline loops: CDR1 SGHRS, CDR2 YFSETQ. J gave up 5 bases and V 1 base, and 7 bases lay outside the gene matches. CDR3 coding DNA: TGCGCCAGCAGCTTGCAACAGGGGGCGTATCACGAGCAGTACTTC. Translation: CASSLQQGAYHEQYF.